This T cell receptor (beta chain) was observed in a study of neoadjuvant anti-PD-1 for oral cavity cancer. Whole-study results and caveats: With a few patients per group, TCR findings need larger cohorts.

Points on this clone: Its antigen is unidentified.

The CDR3 covers 14 residues. Germline values: CDR1 MNHEY, CDR2 SMNVEV (reference sequence). V was shortened by 3 bases and J by 1 base, with 9 bases between the two germline ends. Time point of the sample: after neoadjuvant nivolumab, at surgical resection. Blood cells were analyzed directly, without culture or expansion. Libraries were prepared by immunoSEQ multiplex PCR; TCRdb keeps only in-frame clonotypes and omits some of them. The sample includes tens of thousands of clones, roughly nine tenths of them seen just once. The TCR comes from a person aged 35-79 years with oral cavity squamous cell carcinoma. This chain joins TRBV27 and TRBJ1-2, with D unclear. The input for sequencing was PBMCs, taken after nivolumab (anti-PD-1) treatment. CDR3 DNA sequence: TGTGCCAGCAGTTTGGCAGGAGTTAACTATGGCTACACCTTC. This gives the protein CASSLAGVNYGYTF.